This is a list of T cell receptor beta chains from one sample in a study of shared clonotypes between healthy human individuals. Here immunoSEQ multiplex PCR was the method, and the copy in TCRdb shows in-frame clones only, minus some. The data contain around 510,000 clones, roughly 79% of them singletons. Sequencing input: PBMCs. These TCRs come from a woman in her thirties or forties in good health. Some clones in this sample may be carry-over from other donors' samples. Each CDR3 is given with its conserved first and last residue. The D gene is left open where the match is weak. The size field is filled for only some rows; it gives once, few, many or a size class.

D gene	J gene	V gene	clone size	CDR3 protein	CDR3 DNA
TRBD2	TRBJ2-3	TRBV7-2	-	CASSWRAGGTDTQYF	TGTGCCAGCAGCTGGAGAGCGGGAGGGACAGATACGCAGTATTTT
TRBD2	TRBJ2-3	TRBV5-5	-	CASSLGASGSADTQYF	TGTGCCAGCAGCTTGGGGGCTAGCGGGAGTGCAGATACGCAGTATTTT
-	TRBJ2-1	TRBV15	few	CATSRYALYNEQFF	TGTGCCACCAGCAGGTACGCACTATACAATGAGCAGTTCTTC
TRBD1	TRBJ2-7	TRBV28	-	CASRWTGGAASSSYEQYF	TGTGCCAGCAGATGGACAGGGGGCGCGGCTAGCAGCTCCTACGAGCAGTACTTC
-	TRBJ1-2	TRBV6-5	-	CASSYRGGYTF	TGTGCCAGCAGTTACCGGGGTGGCTACACCTTC
-	TRBJ2-1	TRBV18	once	CASSPSPTGEQFF	TGTGCCAGCTCACCAAGTCCTACGGGCGAGCAGTTCTTC
-	TRBJ2-6	TRBV5-4	-	CASSSDPSEGANVLTF	TGTGCCAGCAGTTCAGACCCCTCGGAAGGGGCCAACGTCCTGACTTTC
TRBD1	TRBJ1-1	TRBV4-1	-	CASSPRTGTETEAFF	TGCGCCAGCAGCCCCAGGACAGGGACAGAAACTGAAGCTTTCTTT
TRBD2	TRBJ2-1	TRBV5-4	-	CASSPGTSGRWNEQFF	TGTGCCAGCAGCCCCGGGACTAGCGGGAGGTGGAATGAGCAGTTCTTC
TRBD1	TRBJ1-2	TRBV7-6	-	CASSPGGTGGKGYTF	TGTGCCAGCAGCCCCGGGGGTACAGGGGGAAAGGGCTACACCTTC
-	TRBJ2-1	TRBV11-2	-	CASSNRRITWNEQFF	TGTGCCAGCAGCAACCGCCGTATCACCTGGAATGAGCAGTTCTTC
TRBD1	TRBJ2-7	TRBV27	-	CASSASDRAWGYEQYF	TGTGCCAGCAGTGCTTCAGACAGGGCTTGGGGTTACGAGCAGTACTTC
-	TRBJ1-1	TRBV20-1	few	CSAHREEAFF	TGCAGTGCTCACAGGGAGGAAGCTTTCTTT
-	TRBJ1-1	TRBV15	-	CATSRDLIHTEAFF	TGTGCCACCAGCAGAGATCTAATACACACTGAAGCTTTCTTT
-	TRBJ2-3	TRBV28	-	CASSLGGTASTDTQYF	TGTGCCAGCAGTTTAGGCGGGACAGCAAGCACAGATACGCAGTATTTT
TRBD2	TRBJ2-1	TRBV2	-	CASSARGLAFSRNNEQFF	TGTGCCAGCAGCGCGAGGGGACTAGCGTTTTCAAGGAACAATGAGCAGTTCTTC
-	TRBJ2-7	TRBV18	-	CASSPLVGRFYEQYF	TGTGCCAGCTCACCACTAGTAGGCCGATTCTACGAGCAGTACTTC
TRBD2	TRBJ2-1	TRBV6-4	-	CASSDSIAGGPDEQFF	TGTGCCAGCAGTGACTCAATAGCGGGAGGGCCGGATGAGCAGTTCTTC
-	TRBJ1-1	TRBV19	-	CASSIPPLGRRETEAFF	TGTGCCAGTAGTATACCCCCACTGGGAAGGAGGGAAACTGAAGCTTTCTTT
TRBD2	TRBJ2-2	TRBV7-3	-	CASSLTGTSGTGELFF	TGTGCCAGCAGCCTTACCGGGACTAGCGGGACTGGGGAGCTGTTTTTT
-	TRBJ2-3	TRBV5-6	-	CASSSTGQAGADTQYF	TGTGCCAGCAGCTCCACGGGGCAGGCCGGCGCAGATACGCAGTATTTT
-	TRBJ1-1	TRBV7-8	-	CASSSRGGWGAFF	TGTGCCAGCAGCTCTAGGGGGGGTTGGGGAGCTTTCTTT
TRBD1	TRBJ1-5	TRBV5-4	-	CASSQGTGGRNSNQPQHF	TGTGCCAGCAGCCAAGGGACAGGGGGCCGAAATAGCAATCAGCCCCAGCATTTT
-	TRBJ2-7	TRBV5-1	-	CASSSWFGDEQYF	TGCGCCAGCAGCTCTTGGTTCGGGGACGAGCAGTACTTC
TRBD1	TRBJ1-2	TRBV6-5	-	CASSRTGLNYGYTF	TGTGCCAGCAGCCGGACAGGACTTAACTATGGCTACACCTTC
-	TRBJ2-1	TRBV7-2	many	CASSLNTGSYNEQFF	TGTGCCAGCAGCTTAAATACGGGCTCCTACAATGAGCAGTTCTTC
-	TRBJ2-5	TRBV2	few	CASSGGRQETQYF	TGTGCCAGCAGTGGTGGGAGACAAGAGACCCAGTACTTC
-	TRBJ1-3	TRBV4-2	-	CASSQEVGAGNTIYF	TGTGCCAGCAGCCAAGAGGTAGGGGCTGGAAACACCATATATTTT
-	TRBJ1-2	TRBV21-1	-	CAINSRWGARYGYTF	TGTGCCATCAACTCTCGGTGGGGGGCCAGGTATGGCTACACCTTC
-	TRBJ2-2	TRBV5-5	-	CASSLAAGEAGELFF	TGTGCCAGCAGCTTGGCCGCAGGGGAGGCCGGGGAGCTGTTTTTT
TRBD1	TRBJ2-1	TRBV30	-	CAWRGQGANEQFF	TGTGCCTGGAGGGGACAGGGGGCGAATGAGCAGTTCTTC
-	TRBJ1-3	TRBV9	-	CASSVGIISGNTIYF	TGTGCCAGCAGCGTCGGAATCATTAGCGGAAACACCATATATTTT
-	TRBJ2-1	TRBV7-2	-	CASSPPTDNEQFF	TGTGCCAGCAGCCCCCCCACGGACAATGAGCAGTTCTTC
-	TRBJ2-3	TRBV7-3	-	CASSPGDSGTDTQYF	TGTGCCAGCAGCCCGGGGGATTCTGGCACAGATACGCAGTATTTT
TRBD2	TRBJ2-2	TRBV4-3	-	CASSQRTSWTGELFF	TGCGCCAGCAGCCAACGGACTAGTTGGACCGGGGAGCTGTTTTTT
TRBD1	TRBJ1-1	TRBV2	-	CASSARQGPMNTEAFF	TGTGCCAGCAGTGCCCGACAGGGGCCTATGAACACTGAAGCTTTCTTT
-	TRBJ2-7	TRBV6-6	-	CASSYGGASSYEQYF	TGTGCCAGCAGTTACGGCGGGGCAAGCTCCTACGAGCAGTACTTC
TRBD1	TRBJ2-2	TRBV4-2	-	CASSPTGTENTGELFF	TGTGCCAGCAGCCCAACCGGGACAGAGAACACCGGGGAGCTGTTTTTT
-	TRBJ2-3	TRBV18	-	CASSPYPSSTSTDTQYF	TGTGCCAGCTCACCCTATCCTAGCAGTACTAGCACAGATACGCAGTATTTT
-	TRBJ2-7	TRBV12-5	-	CASGLEGKPYEQYF	TGTGCTAGTGGTTTGGAGGGCAAACCCTACGAGCAGTACTTC
TRBD2	TRBJ2-1	TRBV6-1	-	CASSEGLAGWDEQFF	TGTGCCAGCAGTGAAGGACTAGCGGGATGGGATGAGCAGTTCTTC
-	TRBJ2-1	TRBV29-1	-	CSVVGTAYNEQFF	TGCAGCGTTGTGGGGACGGCCTACAATGAGCAGTTCTTC
TRBD1	TRBJ1-4	TRBV30	-	CALRQGFEKLFF	TGTGCCCTGCGACAGGGCTTTGAAAAACTGTTTTTT
-	TRBJ2-7	TRBV30	few	CAWSVLGLISYEQYF	TGTGCCTGGAGTGTACTGGGGCTGATCTCCTACGAGCAGTACTTC
TRBD2	TRBJ2-1	TRBV28	few	CASSNPGTTHNEQFF	TGTGCCAGCAGTAACCCCGGGACTACCCACAATGAGCAGTTCTTC
-	TRBJ2-3	TRBV28	-	CASSLSGTDTQYF	TGTGCCAGCAGTTTATCCGGGACAGATACGCAGTATTTT
-	TRBJ1-5	TRBV28	-	CASSFIARVNQPQHF	TGTGCCAGCAGTTTTATTGCCAGGGTCAATCAGCCCCAGCATTTT
-	TRBJ2-7	TRBV28	-	CASSFGVGYEQYF	TGTGCCAGCAGTTTTGGAGTTGGCTACGAGCAGTACTTC
TRBD2	TRBJ2-7	TRBV9	-	CASSVGSGGYEQYF	TGTGCCAGCAGCGTGGGTTCGGGGGGCTACGAGCAGTACTTC